This is a list of T cell receptor beta chains from one sample in a study of CD4 T cells in relation to SARS-CoV-2 and coronaviruses. The data were produced by immunoSEQ multiplex PCR, yet TCRdb's version contains in-frame clones alone and is incomplete. Here the sample spans around 25,000 clones, around four fifths being singletons. These receptors are not linked to any known antigen. Specimen: CD4+ T cells from PBMCs, cultured in vitro. These receptors were taken from a human donor in good health. CDR3s include the opening cysteine and the closing phenylalanine or tryptophan. The D gene is left open where the match is weak. Rows give clone size only sometimes, using once, few, many, or a class for an expanded clone.

J: TRBJ1-1; size: few; V: TRBV4-2; D: NA; DNA: TGTGCCAGCAGCCAAGATGGAGGGGGGGCTGAAGCTTTCTTT; CDR3: CASSQDGGGAEAFF
J: TRBJ2-7; size: NA; V: TRBV19; D: TRBD2; DNA: TGTGCCAGTAGTCCGGGGGGGGCGGACTACGAGCAGTACTTC; CDR3: CASSPGGADYEQYF
J: TRBJ1-1; size: NA; V: TRBV7-8; D: TRBD1; DNA: TGTGCCAGCAGCTTCTTTTTAACAGGGGGGCCTAATCCTGAAGCTTTCTTT; CDR3: CASSFFLTGGPNPEAFF
J: TRBJ2-7; size: NA; V: TRBV24-1; D: TRBD2; DNA: TGTGCCACCAGTGATTTGCAAGGGGCGGGAGGTCCCCCCGAGCAGTACTTC; CDR3: CATSDLQGAGGPPEQYF
J: TRBJ1-2; size: few; V: TRBV9; D: NA; DNA: TGTGCCAGCAGTGTGGACGGAGTATATGGCTACACCTTC; CDR3: CASSVDGVYGYTF
J: TRBJ2-1; size: once; V: TRBV2; D: NA; DNA: TGTGCCAGCAGGGGGGACTCCTACAATGAGCAGTTCTTC; CDR3: CASRGDSYNEQFF
J: TRBJ1-5; size: NA; V: TRBV19; D: TRBD1; DNA: TGTGCCAGTAGTATCATCCAGGGGGTGATAGATCAGCCCCAGCATTTT; CDR3: CASSIIQGVIDQPQHF
J: TRBJ2-7; size: NA; V: TRBV20-1; D: TRBD1; DNA: TGCAGTGCTAGTTTAGGGGGCAACGAGCAGTACTTC; CDR3: CSASLGGNEQYF
J: TRBJ2-2; size: NA; V: TRBV10-2; D: NA; DNA: TGCGCCAGCAGAAGGGACCGCTCGAACACCGGGGAGCTGTTTTTT; CDR3: CASRRDRSNTGELFF
J: TRBJ2-3; size: NA; V: TRBV19; D: NA; DNA: TGTGCCAGTAGTTCCACGCGGGGGCCCCAAGGATATACGCAGTATTTT; CDR3: CASSSTRGPQGYTQYF